This passage covers 29 T cell receptor beta chains from one sample sequenced in a study of circulating and synovial CD4+ cells in juvenile arthritis. Only in-frame clones appear in the TCRdb table, and some are missing; sequencing was by immunoSEQ multiplex PCR. Counted here are about 33,000 clones, about 96% occurring once; the ten biggest clones make up roughly 0.15%. The material sequenced was CD4+ T cells from blood. These receptors originate from a human donor with juvenile idiopathic arthritis.

Only one count was recorded for this clone. The junction departs from the called germline gene at one end, perhaps through a read error. The same CDR3 is also encoded by other DNA sequences in this sample. This chain links TRBV7-6 with TRBJ1-6; D not resolved. CDR3 length: 17 amino acids. Germline V gene data show CDR1 as SGHVS and CDR2 as FNYEAQ. The CDR3 is CASSLAREGLSNSPLHF. The CDR3 nucleotides read TGTGCCAGCAGCTTAGCGCGGGAGGGCCTAAGCAATTCCCCCCTCCACTTT.

V is TRBV4-2 and J is TRBJ2-3, with 8 bases fitting TRBD2. The CDR3 length is 16 residues. Trimming cost V 0 bases and J 7 bases; bases outside gene matches: 9. CDR1 is LGHNA, CDR2 YNFKEQ, per germline. As DNA, the CDR3 is TGTGCCAGCAGCCAAGAGGGGAGCGGGGGTGGAAATACGCAGTATTTT. As protein: CASSQEGSGGGNTQYF.

The V and J genes are TRBV9 and TRBJ1-3, with 7 bases lining up with TRBD1. V was clipped by 1 base and J by 4 bases; unmatched bases: 2. The CDR3 consists of 14 residues. Germline lookup yields CDR1 SGDLS and CDR2 YYNGEE. The CDR3 loop reads CASSVQQGGNTIYF. CDR3 DNA: TGTGCCAGCAGCGTACAACAGGGGGGAAACACCATATATTTT.

The chain employs TRBV7-2 and TRBJ2-5; D perhaps matches TRBD1 (5 bases). The CDR3 runs 14 residues. Looked up from germline, CDR1 is SGHTA and CDR2 is FQGNSA. Between the trimmed V and J ends, which lost 4 bases and 1 base, there was a span of 10 bases. The CDR3 nucleotides are TGTGCCAGCAGCTATACGACAGTCCAAGAGACCCAGTACTTC. This sequence encodes CASSYTTVQETQYF.

The J gene is TRBJ2-7, the V gene TRBV30; tentatively, D is TRBD1 (6 bases). This CDR3 has 15 amino acids. Germline V gene sequence: CDR1 GTSNPN, CDR2 SVGIG (reference sequence). The ends were cut back, 0 bases at V and 6 bases at J, with 18 bases in the middle. CDR3 sequence reads: CAWSVYRTVYGEQYF. The DNA for the CDR3 is TGTGCCTGGAGTGTATATCGGACAGTTTATGGCGAGCAGTACTTC.

This chain connects TRBV10-3 to TRBJ2-4; D perhaps matches TRBD2 (6 bases). This CDR3 is built from 17 residues. Per the germline V gene, CDR1 is ENHRY and CDR2 is SYGVKD. Trimming shortened V by 2 bases and J by 0 bases, and 14 bases separated the two germline ends. CDR3 bases: TGTGCCATCAGTGAGCGGGTGGGGGACTTAGCCAAAAACATTCAGTACTTC. Amino acid sequence: CAISERVGDLAKNIQYF.

J is TRBJ1-6 and V is TRBV6-1; 10 bases are shared with TRBD1. CDR1 and CDR2 from the germline V gene are MNHNS and SASEGT. V dropped 6 bases and J dropped 9; count of bases not matched to a gene: 5. The CDR3 is made up of 14 amino acids. CDR3 amino acids: CASRLGQGVSPLHF. CDR3 sequence (DNA): TGTGCCAGCAGACTTGGACAGGGGGTTTCACCCCTCCACTTT.

The chain joins TRBV28 to TRBJ1-2; tentatively, D is TRBD1 (5 bases). The V gene lost 3 bases and the J gene lost 0 bases, with 8 bases spanning the gap. Per germline, CDR1 MDHEN and CDR2 SYDVKM. There are 14 residues in the CDR3. The chain's CDR3 is CASSLGRANYGYTF. CDR3 nucleotides: TGTGCCAGCAGTTTGGGCAGGGCTAACTATGGCTACACCTTC.

This chain uses TRBV7-9 with TRBJ1-2, with 9 bases lining up with TRBD1. Per germline, CDR1 SEHNR and CDR2 FQNEAQ (reference sequence). The length of the CDR3 is 15 residues. V gave up 4 bases and J gave up 4 bases; unmatched junction bases: 7. This CDR3 reads CASSSPDRGIYGYTF. In DNA, the CDR3 is TGTGCCAGCAGCTCTCCGGACAGGGGCATCTATGGCTACACCTTC.

This sequence joins TRBV11-2 and TRBJ2-7; 11 bases align to TRBD2. Germline-derived CDR1 and CDR2 are SGHAT and FQNNGV. J gave up 3 bases and V 1 base, and 5 bases lay outside the gene matches. The length of the CDR3 is 16 residues. The CDR3 DNA is TGTGCCAGCAGCTTAGTTCCGACTAGCGGGGACTACGAGCAGTACTTC. Protein: CASSLVPTSGDYEQYF. The full variable domain, completed using reference TRBV11-2 and TRBJ2-7, is EAGVAQSPRYKIIEKRQSVAFWCNPISGHATLYWYQQILGQGPKLLIQFQNNGVVDDSQLPKDRFSAERLKGVDSTLKIQPAKLEDSAVYLCASSLVPTSGDYEQYFGPGTRLTVT.

V and J are TRBV11-2 and TRBJ1-6; the match to TRBD1 covers 7 bases. Unmatched junction bases numbered 6, after V lost 0 bases and J lost 7 bases. Germline V gives CDR1 SGHAT, CDR2 FQNNGV. This CDR3 has 16 residues. The DNA of the CDR3 is TGTGCCAGCAGCTTAGAGGCAGACAGGGTGAATTCACCCCTCCACTTT. Its protein is CASSLEADRVNSPLHF.

V and J are TRBV7-2 and TRBJ2-5; perhaps TRBD2 as D (6 bases). The closer fit of TRBJ2-7 to the DNA end suggests the J call may be wrong. The CDR3 totals 12 residues. Per germline, CDR1 SGHTA and CDR2 FQGNSA. The CDR3 sequence: CASSIATSEQYF. As DNA, the CDR3 is TGTGCCAGCAGCATTGCGACTAGCGAGCAGTACTTC.

V and J are TRBV5-3 and TRBJ1-2; TRBD1 is a possible D gene (5 bases). TRBV5-3 is treated as an ORF (open reading frame) with a function not yet certain. V lost 1 base, J lost 3 bases, and 10 bases lay in between. This CDR3 comprises 14 residues. This chain's CDR3 is CARSLKIRDYGYTF. The DNA for the CDR3 is TGTGCCAGAAGCTTGAAGATCAGGGACTATGGCTACACCTTC.

The genes are TRBV10-3 and TRBJ1-5; D is unresolved. This CDR3 has 15 residues. Trimming left V 3 bases short and J 0 bases short, with 9 bases between. The germline CDR1 and CDR2 sequences are ENHRY and SYGVKD. The CDR3 DNA sequence: TGTGCCATCAGTGATGGCGACTATAGCAATCAGCCCCAGCATTTT. Its protein product is CAISDGDYSNQPQHF.

The chain links TRBV27 to TRBJ2-3, with 7 positions matching TRBD2. V lost 5 bases to trimming and J lost 2 bases; unmatched junction nucleotides: 10. This CDR3 is 16 amino acids long. The V gene's germline CDR1 is MNHEY and CDR2 SMNVEV (reference sequence). The CDR3 sequence is CASSPLAGVNTDTQYF. The DNA of the CDR3 is TGTGCCAGCAGTCCCCTGGCGGGGGTCAACACAGATACGCAGTATTTT.

The chain links TRBV4-2 to TRBJ1-5, with a tentative D call TRBD1 (6 bases). The CDR3 totals 17 residues. With 0 bases removed from V and 1 base from J, the gap between germline ends came to 13 bases. Per germline, CDR1 LGHNA and CDR2 YNFKEQ. CDR3 in amino acids: CASSQDGWTASNQPQHF. CDR3 DNA sequence: TGTGCCAGCAGCCAAGACGGATGGACAGCCAGCAATCAGCCCCAGCATTTT.

This clone came up once. This chain uses TRBV7-9 with TRBJ2-7; tentative D call: TRBD1 (5 bases). From germline, CDR1 is SEHNR and CDR2 FQNEAQ (reference sequence). CDR3 size: 14 residues. With 5 bases removed from V and 4 bases from J, the gap between germline ends came to 15 bases. CDR3: CASSPVPSGYEQYF. Written as DNA, the CDR3 is TGTGCCAGCAGCCCCGTTCCCTCAGGGTACGAGCAGTACTTC.

As concerns this clone: Other DNA sequences in this specimen translate into the identical CDR3. The chain couples TRBV9 to TRBJ1-6; D is unclear. The V and J ends lost 0 bases and 5 bases respectively, with 6 bases between them. Germline lookup yields CDR1 SGDLS and CDR2 YYNGEE. This CDR3 has 14 residues. The CDR3 coding sequence is TGTGCCAGCAGCGTAGGCGGGAATAATTCACCCCTCCACTTT. Translated, it gives CASSVGGNNSPLHF.

V usage is TRBV4-2 and J usage is TRBJ1-2, with 10 bases identical to TRBD1. Germline assignment: CDR1 LGHNA and CDR2 YNFKEQ. The CDR3 has 15 residues. The V gene end was trimmed by 4 bases and the J gene end by 7 bases; junction bases not matched to a gene: 9. CDR3 in amino acids: CASSPSGTGEAGYTF. The CDR3 region has the DNA TGTGCCAGCAGCCCCTCCGGGACAGGGGAAGCTGGCTACACCTTC.

The rearrangement joins TRBV6-1 to TRBJ2-7; 7 nucleotides line up with TRBD1. V trimming: 4 bases; J trimming: 2 bases; junction bases outside the gene matches: 8. This CDR3 has 15 residues. Per the germline V gene, CDR1 is MNHNS and CDR2 is SASEGT. CDR3 coding DNA: TGTGCCAGCAGTGTGTTGTCGACAGGGCCCTACGAGCAGTACTTC. Protein product: CASSVLSTGPYEQYF.

The genes are TRBV6-5 and TRBJ1-1; D is perhaps TRBD1 (5 bases). The germline gives CDR1 MNHEY, CDR2 SVGAGI. The ends were cut back, 0 bases at V and 1 base at J, with 12 bases in the middle. This CDR3 spans 16 amino acids. The CDR3 bases are TGTGCCAGCAGTTACTCTTTTAAGGGGAAGAACACTGAAGCTTTCTTT. It yields the protein CASSYSFKGKNTEAFF.

Of note for this clone: At one end the junction does not follow the germline gene, possibly because of a read error. The chain couples TRBV18 to TRBJ1-1; D possibly corresponds to TRBD1 (6 bases). The V gene's germline CDR1 is KGHSH and CDR2 LQKENI. The CDR3 is 13 amino acids. CDR3 sequence: CASSPRGNPEAFF. CDR3 sequence (DNA): TGTGCCAGCTCACCAAGGGGGAACCCTGAAGCTTTCTTT.

The chain links TRBV20-1 to TRBJ1-2, with TRBD1 as a possible D gene (6 bases). With 1 base removed from V and 11 bases from J, the gap between germline ends came to 11 bases. The CDR3 runs 11 residues. Germline CDR1 DFQATT, CDR2 SNEGSKA (reference sequence). The CDR3 loop is CSARAGTTYTF. The CDR3 nucleotides are TGCAGTGCTAGAGCAGGGACAACTTACACCTTC.

This chain joins TRBV6-5 and TRBJ1-2; TRBD1 matches 8 bases. V dropped 3 bases and J dropped 5; count of bases not matched to a gene: 8. CDR1 is MNHEY, CDR2 SVGAGI, per germline. CDR3 length equals 15 residues. The CDR3 sequence: CASSYSITGGYGYTF. Here the CDR3 DNA reads TGTGCCAGCAGTTATTCAATTACAGGGGGTTATGGCTACACCTTC.

This chain uses TRBV28 with TRBJ2-7; a possible D gene is TRBD1 (6 bases). The CDR3 is made up of 12 amino acids. Germline V gives CDR1 MDHEN, CDR2 SYDVKM. Trimming stripped 3 bases from V and 7 bases from J, with 10 bases between. The CDR3 DNA sequence: TGTGCCAGCAGTTTCGGACAGTGGGAGCAGTACTTC. This gives the protein CASSFGQWEQYF.

The genes are TRBV6-1 and TRBJ1-1; D might be TRBD1 (5 bases). V was pared by 4 bases and J by 5 bases, with 14 bases between. This CDR3 spans 14 amino acids. Germline lookup yields CDR1 MNHNS and CDR2 SASEGT. Here the CDR3 DNA reads TGTGCCAGCAGTGTACTCGGGGGTGAGACTGAAGCTTTCTTT. Protein: CASSVLGGETEAFF.

This clone is a singleton in its sample. The chain carries TRBV28 and TRBJ1-2, with D possibly matching TRBD1 (5 bases). Trimming took off 1 base at V and 5 bases at J, with 17 bases between the two ends. Germline values: CDR1 MDHEN, CDR2 SYDVKM. This CDR3 region has 16 residues. Here the CDR3 DNA reads TGTGCCAGCAGTTTATACAGTGGAGAGGGACTATATGGCTACACCTTC. Its translation: CASSLYSGEGLYGYTF.

The rearrangement uses TRBV19 and TRBJ2-7; possibly TRBD1 for D (6 bases). Germline CDR1 and CDR2: LNHDA and SQIVND (reference sequence). The CDR3 is 8 amino acids. CDR3 sequence (DNA): TGTGCCAGTAGTTACACAGGGGTC. The encoded protein is CASSYTGV.

The CDR3 DNA sequence: TGTGCCATCACTTCGGACAGATACTATGGCTACACCTTC. It yields the protein CAITSDRYYGYTF. This sequence joins TRBV10-3 and TRBJ1-2; TRBD1 is a possible D gene (6 bases). Trimming cost V 7 bases and J 3 bases, with 12 bases left between them. CDR1 and CDR2 from the germline V gene are ENHRY and SYGVKD. CDR3 length equals 13 residues.